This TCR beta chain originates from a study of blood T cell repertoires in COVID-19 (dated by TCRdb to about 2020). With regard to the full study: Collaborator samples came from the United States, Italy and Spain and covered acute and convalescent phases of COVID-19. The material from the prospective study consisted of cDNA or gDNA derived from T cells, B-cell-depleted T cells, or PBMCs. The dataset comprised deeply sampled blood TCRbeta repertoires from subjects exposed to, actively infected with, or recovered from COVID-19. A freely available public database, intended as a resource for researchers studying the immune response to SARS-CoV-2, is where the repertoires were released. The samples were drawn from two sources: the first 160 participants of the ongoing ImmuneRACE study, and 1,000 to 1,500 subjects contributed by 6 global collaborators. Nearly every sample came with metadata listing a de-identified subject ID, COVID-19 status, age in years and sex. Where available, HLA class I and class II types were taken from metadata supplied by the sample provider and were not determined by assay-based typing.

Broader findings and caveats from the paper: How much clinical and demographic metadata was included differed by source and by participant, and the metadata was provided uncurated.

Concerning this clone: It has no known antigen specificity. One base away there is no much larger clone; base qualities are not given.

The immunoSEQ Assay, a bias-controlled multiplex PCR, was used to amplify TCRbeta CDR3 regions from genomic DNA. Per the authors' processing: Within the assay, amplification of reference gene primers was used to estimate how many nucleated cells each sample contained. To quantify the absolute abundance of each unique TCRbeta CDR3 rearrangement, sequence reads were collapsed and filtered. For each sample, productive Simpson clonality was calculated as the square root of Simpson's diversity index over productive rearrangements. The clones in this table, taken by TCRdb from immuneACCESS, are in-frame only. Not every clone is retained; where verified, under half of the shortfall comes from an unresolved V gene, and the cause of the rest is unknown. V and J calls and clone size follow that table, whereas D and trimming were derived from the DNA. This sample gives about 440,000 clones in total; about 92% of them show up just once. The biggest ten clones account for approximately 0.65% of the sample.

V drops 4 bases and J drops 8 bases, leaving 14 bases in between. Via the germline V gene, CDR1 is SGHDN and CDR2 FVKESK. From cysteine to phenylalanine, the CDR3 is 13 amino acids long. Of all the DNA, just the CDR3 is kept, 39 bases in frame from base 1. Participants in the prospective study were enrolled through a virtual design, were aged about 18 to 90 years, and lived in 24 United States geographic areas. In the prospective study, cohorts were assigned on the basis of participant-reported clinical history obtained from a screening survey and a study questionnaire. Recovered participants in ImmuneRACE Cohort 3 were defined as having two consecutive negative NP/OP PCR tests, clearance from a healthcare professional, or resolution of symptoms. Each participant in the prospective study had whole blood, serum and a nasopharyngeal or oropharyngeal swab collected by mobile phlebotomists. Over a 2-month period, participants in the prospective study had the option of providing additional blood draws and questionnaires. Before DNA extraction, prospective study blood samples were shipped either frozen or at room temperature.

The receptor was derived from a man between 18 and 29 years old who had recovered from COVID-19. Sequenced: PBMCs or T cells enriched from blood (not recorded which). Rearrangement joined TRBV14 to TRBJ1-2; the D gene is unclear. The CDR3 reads CASSPYQSVGYTF. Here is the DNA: TGTGCCAGCAGCCCCTATCAATCCGTCGGCTACACCTTC.